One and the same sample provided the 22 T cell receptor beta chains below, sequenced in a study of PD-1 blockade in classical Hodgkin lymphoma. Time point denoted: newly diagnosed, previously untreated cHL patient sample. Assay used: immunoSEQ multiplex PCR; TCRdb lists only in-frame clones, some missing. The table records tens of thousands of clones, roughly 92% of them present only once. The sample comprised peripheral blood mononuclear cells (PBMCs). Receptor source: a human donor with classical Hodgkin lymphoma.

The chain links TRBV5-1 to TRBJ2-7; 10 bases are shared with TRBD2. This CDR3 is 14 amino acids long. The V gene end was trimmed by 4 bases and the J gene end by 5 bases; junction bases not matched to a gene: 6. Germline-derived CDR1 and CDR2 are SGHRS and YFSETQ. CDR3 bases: TGCGCCAGCAGCGTGCTAGCGGGAGCCCACGAGCAGTACTTC. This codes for CASSVLAGAHEQYF.

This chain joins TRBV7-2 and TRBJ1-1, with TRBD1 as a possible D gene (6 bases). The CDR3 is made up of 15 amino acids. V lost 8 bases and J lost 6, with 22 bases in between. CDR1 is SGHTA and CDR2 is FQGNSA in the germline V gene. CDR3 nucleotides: TGTGCCAGCCTTCTGAAGGGGGGATATGGGGCTGAAGCTTTCTTT. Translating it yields CASLLKGGYGAEAFF.

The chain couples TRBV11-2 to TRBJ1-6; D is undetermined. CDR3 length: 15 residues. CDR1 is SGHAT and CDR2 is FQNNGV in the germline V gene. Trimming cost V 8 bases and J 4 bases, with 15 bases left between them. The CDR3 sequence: CASRSRRDYNSPLHF. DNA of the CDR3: TGTGCCAGCCGCTCAAGAAGAGATTATAATTCACCCCTCCACTTT.

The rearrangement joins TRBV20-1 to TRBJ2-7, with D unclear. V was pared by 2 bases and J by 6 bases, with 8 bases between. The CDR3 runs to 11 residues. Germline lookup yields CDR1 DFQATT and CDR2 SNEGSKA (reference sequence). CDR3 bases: TGCAGTGCTAGACTCAACGGCGAGCAGTACTTC. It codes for CSARLNGEQYF.

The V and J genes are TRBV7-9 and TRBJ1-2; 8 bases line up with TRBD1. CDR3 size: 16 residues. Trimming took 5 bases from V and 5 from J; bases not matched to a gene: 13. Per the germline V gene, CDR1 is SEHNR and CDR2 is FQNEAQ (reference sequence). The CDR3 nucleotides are TGTGCCAGCAGCCCAACATCCTGGACAGGGTCATATGGCTACACCTTC. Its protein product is CASSPTSWTGSYGYTF.

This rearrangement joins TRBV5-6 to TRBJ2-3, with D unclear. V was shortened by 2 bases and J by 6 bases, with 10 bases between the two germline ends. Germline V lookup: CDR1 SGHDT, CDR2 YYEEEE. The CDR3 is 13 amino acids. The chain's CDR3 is CASSFFQYDTQYF. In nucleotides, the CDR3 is TGTGCCAGCAGCTTTTTCCAGTATGATACGCAGTATTTT. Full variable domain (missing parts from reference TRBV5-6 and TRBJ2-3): DAGVTQSPTHLIKTRGQQVTLRCSPKSGHDTVSWYQQALGQGPQFIFQYYEEEERQRGNFPDRFSGHQFPNYSSELNVNALLLGDSALYLCASSFFQYDTQYFGPGTRLTVL.

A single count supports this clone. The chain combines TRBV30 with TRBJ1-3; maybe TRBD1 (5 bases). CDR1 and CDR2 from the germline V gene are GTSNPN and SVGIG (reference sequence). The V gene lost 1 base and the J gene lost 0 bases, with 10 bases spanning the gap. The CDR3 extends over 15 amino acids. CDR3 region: CAWSGDRDSGNTIYF. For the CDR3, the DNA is TGTGCCTGGAGTGGTGACAGAGACTCTGGAAACACCATATATTTT.

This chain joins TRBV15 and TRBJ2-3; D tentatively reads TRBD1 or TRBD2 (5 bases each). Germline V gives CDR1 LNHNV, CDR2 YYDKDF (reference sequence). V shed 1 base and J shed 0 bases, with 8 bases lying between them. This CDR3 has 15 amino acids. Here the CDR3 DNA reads TGTGCCACCAGCAGAGGGGGGAGCAGCACAGATACGCAGTATTTT. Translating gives CATSRGGSSTDTQYF.

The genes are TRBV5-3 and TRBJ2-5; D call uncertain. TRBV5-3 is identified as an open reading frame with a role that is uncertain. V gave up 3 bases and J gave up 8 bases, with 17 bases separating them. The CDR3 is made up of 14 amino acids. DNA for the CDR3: TGTGCCAGAAGCTCCTCGAGGACCGTATGCACCCAGTACTTC. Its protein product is CARSSSRTVCTQYF.

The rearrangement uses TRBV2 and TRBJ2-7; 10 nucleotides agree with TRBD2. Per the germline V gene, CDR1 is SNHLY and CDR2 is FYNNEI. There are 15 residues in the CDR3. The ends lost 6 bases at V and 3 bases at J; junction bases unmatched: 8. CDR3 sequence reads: CASRKTGLADYEQYF. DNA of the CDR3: TGTGCCAGCAGGAAAACCGGACTAGCGGACTACGAGCAGTACTTC.

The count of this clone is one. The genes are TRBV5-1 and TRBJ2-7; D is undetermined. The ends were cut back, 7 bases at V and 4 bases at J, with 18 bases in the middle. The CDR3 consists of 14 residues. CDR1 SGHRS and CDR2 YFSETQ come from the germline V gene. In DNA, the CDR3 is TGCGCCAGCGGAGTAGACGTACCATATTACGAGCAGTACTTC. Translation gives CASGVDVPYYEQYF.

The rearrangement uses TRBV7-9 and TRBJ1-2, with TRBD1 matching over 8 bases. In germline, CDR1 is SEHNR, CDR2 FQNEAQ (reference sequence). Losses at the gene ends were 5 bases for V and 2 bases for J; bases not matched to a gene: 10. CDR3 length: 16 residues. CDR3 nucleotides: TGTGCCAGCAGCCCTATTATTGACAGGGGCAACTATGGCTACACCTTC. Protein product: CASSPIIDRGNYGYTF.

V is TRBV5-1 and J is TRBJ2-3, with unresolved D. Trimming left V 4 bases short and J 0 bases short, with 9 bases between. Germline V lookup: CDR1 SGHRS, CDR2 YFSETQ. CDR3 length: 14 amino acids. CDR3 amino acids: CASSTAESTDTQYF. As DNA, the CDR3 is TGCGCCAGCAGCACGGCAGAGAGCACAGATACGCAGTATTTT.

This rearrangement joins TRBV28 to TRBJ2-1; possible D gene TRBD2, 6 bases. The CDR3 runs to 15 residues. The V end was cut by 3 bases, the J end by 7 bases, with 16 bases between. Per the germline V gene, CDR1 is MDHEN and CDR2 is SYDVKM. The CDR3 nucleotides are TGTGCCAGCAGTTTCCCTTGGGACTTGCAGAATGAGCAGTTCTTC. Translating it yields CASSFPWDLQNEQFF.

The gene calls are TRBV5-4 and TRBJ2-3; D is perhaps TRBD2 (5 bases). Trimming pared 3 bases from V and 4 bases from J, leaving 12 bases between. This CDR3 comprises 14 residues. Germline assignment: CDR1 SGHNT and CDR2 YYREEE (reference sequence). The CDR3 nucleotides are TGTGCCAGCAGCTCAGGACTCAGCCCAGATACGCAGTATTTT. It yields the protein CASSSGLSPDTQYF.

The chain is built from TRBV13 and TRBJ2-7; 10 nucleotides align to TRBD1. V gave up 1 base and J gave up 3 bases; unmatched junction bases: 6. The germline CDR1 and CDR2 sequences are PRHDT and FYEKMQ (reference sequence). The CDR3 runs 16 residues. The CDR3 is CASSLVFRTGGYEQYF. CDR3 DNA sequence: TGTGCCAGCAGCTTAGTGTTCCGGACAGGGGGCTACGAGCAGTACTTC.

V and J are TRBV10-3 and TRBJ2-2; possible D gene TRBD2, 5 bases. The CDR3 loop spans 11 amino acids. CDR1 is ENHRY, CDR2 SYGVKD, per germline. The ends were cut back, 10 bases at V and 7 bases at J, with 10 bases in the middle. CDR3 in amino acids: CATDRGGELFF. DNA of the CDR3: TGTGCCACCGACCGGGGCGGGGAGCTGTTTTTT.

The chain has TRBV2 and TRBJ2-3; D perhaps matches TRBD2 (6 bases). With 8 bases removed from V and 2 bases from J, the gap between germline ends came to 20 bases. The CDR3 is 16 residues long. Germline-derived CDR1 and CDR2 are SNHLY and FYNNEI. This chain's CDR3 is CASRDGGDRPTDTQYF. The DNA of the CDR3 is TGTGCCAGCCGGGACGGAGGGGACCGTCCCACAGATACGCAGTATTTT. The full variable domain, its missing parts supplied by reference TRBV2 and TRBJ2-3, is EPEVTQTPSHQVTQMGQEVILRCVPISNHLYFYWYRQILGQKVEFLVSFYNNEISEKSEIFDDQFSVERPDGSNFTLKIRSTKLEDSAMYFCASRDGGDRPTDTQYFGPGTRLTVL.

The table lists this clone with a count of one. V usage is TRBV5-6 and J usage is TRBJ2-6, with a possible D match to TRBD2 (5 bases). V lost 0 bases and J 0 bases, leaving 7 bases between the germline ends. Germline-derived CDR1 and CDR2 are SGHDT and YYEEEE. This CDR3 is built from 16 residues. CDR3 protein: CASSLGGGSGANVLTF. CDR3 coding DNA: TGTGCCAGCAGCTTGGGTGGAGGCTCTGGGGCCAACGTCCTGACTTTC.

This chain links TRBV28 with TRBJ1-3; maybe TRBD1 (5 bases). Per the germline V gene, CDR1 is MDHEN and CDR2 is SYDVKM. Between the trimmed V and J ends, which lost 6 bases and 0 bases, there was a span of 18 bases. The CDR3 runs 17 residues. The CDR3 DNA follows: TGTGCCAGCAGCTCTAACGCGGTGGGGCCCTCTGGAAACACCATATATTTT. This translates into CASSSNAVGPSGNTIYF.

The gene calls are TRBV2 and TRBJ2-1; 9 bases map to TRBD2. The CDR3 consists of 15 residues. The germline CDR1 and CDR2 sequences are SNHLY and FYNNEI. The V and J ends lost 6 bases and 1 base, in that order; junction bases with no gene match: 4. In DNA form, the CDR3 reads TGTGCCAGCAGCCTCACTAGCGGGTCCTACAATGAGCAGTTCTTC. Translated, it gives CASSLTSGSYNEQFF.

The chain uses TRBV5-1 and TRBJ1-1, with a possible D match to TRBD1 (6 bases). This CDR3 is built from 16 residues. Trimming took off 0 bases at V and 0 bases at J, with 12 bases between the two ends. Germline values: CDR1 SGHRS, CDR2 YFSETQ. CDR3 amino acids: CASSLVGGPMNTEAFF. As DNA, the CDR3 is TGCGCCAGCAGCTTGGTGGGGGGCCCTATGAACACTGAAGCTTTCTTT. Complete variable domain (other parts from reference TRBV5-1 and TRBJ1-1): KAGVTQTPRYLIKTRGQQVTLSCSPISGHRSVSWYQQTPGQGLQFLFEYFSETQRNKGNFPGRFSGRQFSNSRSEMNVSTLELGDSALYLCASSLVGGPMNTEAFFGQGTRLTVV.